Given below is one T cell receptor (beta chain) in context. This record comes from a study of blood T cell repertoires in COVID-19. Study-wide background: Material from acute and convalescent COVID-19 was sourced from the United States, Italy and Spain.

Assay: immunoSEQ multiplex PCR; the TCRdb copy retains only in-frame clones and omits some. The data contain under 200,000 clones, about 93% of them singletons. CDR1 and CDR2 from the germline V gene are MDHEN and SYDVKM. Trimming took off 3 bases at V and 9 bases at J, with 12 bases between the two ends. The CDR3 length is 12 residues. V usage is TRBV28 and J usage is TRBJ2-7, with D possibly matching TRBD2 (6 bases). The TCR was taken from a man aged 45-65 years with acute or convalescent COVID-19. Sequenced material: peripheral blood. The CDR3 region is CASSFGLSGQYF. In DNA, the CDR3 is TGTGCCAGCAGTTTCGGACTATCCGGGCAGTACTTC.